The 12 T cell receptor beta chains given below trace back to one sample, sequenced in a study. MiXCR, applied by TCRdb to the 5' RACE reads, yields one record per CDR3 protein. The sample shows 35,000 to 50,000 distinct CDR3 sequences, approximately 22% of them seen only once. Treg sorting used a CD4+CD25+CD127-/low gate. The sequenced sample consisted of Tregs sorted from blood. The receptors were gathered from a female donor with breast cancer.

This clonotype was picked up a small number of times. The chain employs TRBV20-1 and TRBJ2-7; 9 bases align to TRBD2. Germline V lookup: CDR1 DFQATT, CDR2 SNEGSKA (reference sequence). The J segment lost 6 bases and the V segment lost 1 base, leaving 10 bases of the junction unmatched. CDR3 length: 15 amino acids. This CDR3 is CSARVGGRARGEQYF. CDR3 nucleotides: TGCAGTGCTAGAGTTGGCGGGAGGGCCAGGGGCGAGCAGTACTTC.

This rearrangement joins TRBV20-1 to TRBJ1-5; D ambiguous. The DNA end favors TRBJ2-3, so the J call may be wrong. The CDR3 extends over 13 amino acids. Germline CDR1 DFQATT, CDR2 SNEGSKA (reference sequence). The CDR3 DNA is TGCAGTGCTAGTGTCGGCGACAATCAGCTCCAGTATTTT. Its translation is CSASVGDNQLQYF.

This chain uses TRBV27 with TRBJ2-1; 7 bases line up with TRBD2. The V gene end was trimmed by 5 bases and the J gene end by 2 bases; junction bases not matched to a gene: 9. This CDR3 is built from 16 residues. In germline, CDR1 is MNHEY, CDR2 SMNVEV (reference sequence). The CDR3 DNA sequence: TGTGCCAGCAGTATCCTTACGGGGGGTGCCTACAATGAGCAGTTCTTC. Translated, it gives CASSILTGGAYNEQFF.

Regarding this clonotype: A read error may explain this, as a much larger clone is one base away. CDR3 protein: CSARVLAGGQETQYF. For the CDR3, the DNA is TGCAGTGCTAGGGTGCTAGCGGGAGGCCAAGAGACCCAGTACTTC. This chain uses TRBV20-1 with TRBJ2-5; 11 nucleotides match TRBD2. CDR3 length equals 15 residues. After removal of 3 bases from V and 1 base from J, the junction contained 4 bases not matched to a gene. CDR1 and CDR2 from the germline V gene are DFQATT and SNEGSKA (reference sequence).

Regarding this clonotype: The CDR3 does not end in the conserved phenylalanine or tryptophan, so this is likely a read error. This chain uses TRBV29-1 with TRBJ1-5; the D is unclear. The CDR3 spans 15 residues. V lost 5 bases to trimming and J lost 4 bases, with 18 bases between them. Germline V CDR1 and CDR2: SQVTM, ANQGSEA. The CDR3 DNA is TGCAGCGTTCCCTCGGAGGGTGGCGGGAATCAGCCCCAGCATCTT. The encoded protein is CSVPSEGGGNQPQHL.

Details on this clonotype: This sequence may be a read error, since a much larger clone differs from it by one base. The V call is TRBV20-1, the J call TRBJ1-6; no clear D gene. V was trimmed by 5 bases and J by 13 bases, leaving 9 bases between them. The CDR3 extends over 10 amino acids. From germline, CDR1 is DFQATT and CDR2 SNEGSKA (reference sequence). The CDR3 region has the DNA TGCAGTGCTGGAGGGAATCCCCTCCACTTT. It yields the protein CSAGGNPLHF.

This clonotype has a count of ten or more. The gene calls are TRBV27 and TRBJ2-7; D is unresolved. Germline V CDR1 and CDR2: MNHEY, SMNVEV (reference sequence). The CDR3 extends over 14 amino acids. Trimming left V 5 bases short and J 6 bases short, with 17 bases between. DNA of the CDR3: TGTGCCAGCAGTCCGAGTTCTAACGTCGGCGAGCAGTACTTC. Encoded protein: CASSPSSNVGEQYF.

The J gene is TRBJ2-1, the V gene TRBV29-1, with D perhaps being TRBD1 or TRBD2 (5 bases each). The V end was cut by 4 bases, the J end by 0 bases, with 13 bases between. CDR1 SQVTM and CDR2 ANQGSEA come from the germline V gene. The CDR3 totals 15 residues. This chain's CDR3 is CSVAPEGSSYNEQFF. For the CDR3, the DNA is TGCAGCGTTGCGCCTGAGGGGTCCTCCTACAATGAGCAGTTCTTC.

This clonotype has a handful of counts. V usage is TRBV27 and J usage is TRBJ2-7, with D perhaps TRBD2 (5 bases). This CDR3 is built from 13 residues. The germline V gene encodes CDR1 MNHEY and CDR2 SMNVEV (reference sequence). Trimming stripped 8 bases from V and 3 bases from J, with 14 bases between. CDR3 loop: CASALGRNYEQYF. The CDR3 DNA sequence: TGTGCCAGCGCGCTGGGGAGAAACTACGAGCAGTACTTC.

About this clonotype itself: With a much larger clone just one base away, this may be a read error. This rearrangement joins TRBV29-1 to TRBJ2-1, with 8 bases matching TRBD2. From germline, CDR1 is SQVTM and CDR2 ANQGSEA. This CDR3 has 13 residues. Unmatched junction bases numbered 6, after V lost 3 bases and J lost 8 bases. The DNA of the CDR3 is TGCAGCGTTGAGGTAGCGGGACCCCATGAGCAGTTCTTC. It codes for CSVEVAGPHEQFF.

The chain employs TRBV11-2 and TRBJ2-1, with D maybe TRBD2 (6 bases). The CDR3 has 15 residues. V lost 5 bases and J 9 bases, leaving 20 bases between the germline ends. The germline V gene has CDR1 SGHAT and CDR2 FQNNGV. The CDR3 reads CASSPGDWDMGEQFF. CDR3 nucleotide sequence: TGTGCCAGCAGCCCGGGGGACTGGGATATGGGTGAGCAGTTCTTC.

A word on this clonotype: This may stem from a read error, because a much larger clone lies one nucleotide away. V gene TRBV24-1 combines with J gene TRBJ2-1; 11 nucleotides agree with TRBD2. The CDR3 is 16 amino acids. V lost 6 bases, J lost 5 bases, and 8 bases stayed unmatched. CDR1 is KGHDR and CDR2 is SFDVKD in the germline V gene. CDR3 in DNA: TGTGCCACCAGTTCGCATGGACTAGCGGGCGACAATGAGCAGTTCTTC. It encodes CATSSHGLAGDNEQFF.